The 24 T cell receptor beta chains given below trace back to one sample, sequenced in a study of graft-versus-host responses after intestinal transplantation. Profiled with immunoSEQ multiplex PCR; TCRdb holds only in-frame clones, not every one. The sample holds about 14,000 clones, roughly four fifths seen once. The sample here was PBMCs, taken after intestinal transplantation. These receptors came from a human patient who received an intestinal transplant, so some T cells may come from the graft donor.

The chain has TRBV30 and TRBJ2-7; 7 bases are a match to TRBD2. CDR3 length: 16 residues. Per the germline V gene, CDR1 is GTSNPN and CDR2 is SVGIG (reference sequence). Trimming removed 4 bases from V and 0 bases from J; junction bases left unmatched: 12. CDR3: CAWNSGAGVTSYEQYF. The CDR3 nucleotides read TGTGCCTGGAATTCCGGCGCGGGAGTGACCTCCTACGAGCAGTACTTC.

This clone occurred once. The chain has TRBV9 and TRBJ1-2; D ambiguous. Trimming took off 3 bases at V and 3 bases at J, with 18 bases between the two ends. This CDR3 region has 16 residues. The V gene's germline CDR1 is SGDLS and CDR2 YYNGEE. The CDR3 coding sequence is TGTGCCAGCAGCGCAAAACCGGGCCCAAGATACTATGGCTACACCTTC. Its translation: CASSAKPGPRYYGYTF. Variable domain in full (rest from reference TRBV9 and TRBJ1-2): DSGVTQTPKHLITATGQRVTLRCSPRSGDLSVYWYQQSLDQGLQFLIQYYNGEERAKGNILERFSAQQFPDLHSELNLSSLELGDSALYFCASSAKPGPRYYGYTFGSGTRLTVV.

The gene calls are TRBV29-1 and TRBJ2-1; 8 bases fit TRBD2. The CDR3 length is 14 residues. Germline-derived CDR1 and CDR2 are SQVTM and ANQGSEA. Trimming removed 8 bases from V and 1 base from J; junction bases left unmatched: 7. CDR3 sequence: CSLSGSLSYNEQFF. The CDR3 DNA follows: TGCAGCCTGAGCGGGAGTCTTTCCTACAATGAGCAGTTCTTC.

The J gene is TRBJ2-5, the V gene TRBV19, with D possibly being TRBD2 (5 bases). Germline V CDR1 and CDR2: LNHDA, SQIVND (reference sequence). This CDR3 is built from 13 residues. The ends were cut back, 6 bases at V and 4 bases at J, with 12 bases in the middle. The CDR3 protein is CASSSRDGETQYF. CDR3 nucleotides: TGTGCCAGTAGCAGTCGGGATGGAGAGACCCAGTACTTC.

The chain couples TRBV7-6 to TRBJ2-1, with D unresolved. The germline gives CDR1 SGHVS, CDR2 FNYEAQ. The CDR3 is 15 residues long. V lost 1 base to trimming and J lost 2 bases, with 9 bases between them. CDR3 nucleotide sequence: TGTGCCAGCAGCTTAGGTCCCAAACCCTACAATGAGCAGTTCTTC. It codes for CASSLGPKPYNEQFF. Combining the CDR3 with reference TRBV7-6 and TRBJ2-1 gives the whole variable domain GAGVSQSPRYKVTKRGQDVALRCDPISGHVSLYWYRQALGQGPEFLTYFNYEAQQDKSGLPNDRFSAERPEGSISTLTIQRTEQRDSAMYRCASSLGPKPYNEQFFGPGTRLTVL.

The J gene is TRBJ1-2, the V gene TRBV2; the D gene is possibly TRBD1 (6 bases). Germline CDR1 and CDR2: SNHLY and FYNNEI. The length of the CDR3 is 12 residues. V shed 6 bases and J shed 8 bases, with 13 bases lying between them. CDR3 coding DNA: TGTGCCAGCAGGCCAGGGGTCGAGGGCTACACCTTC. Translation gives CASRPGVEGYTF.

The V and J genes are TRBV5-4 and TRBJ2-7; 7 bases match TRBD1. Germline V lookup: CDR1 SGHNT, CDR2 YYREEE (reference sequence). V gave up 4 bases and J gave up 0 bases; unmatched junction bases: 4. The CDR3 is 14 amino acids. DNA for the CDR3: TGTGCCAGCAGCAGACGGGACAGCTCCTACGAGCAGTACTTC. Its protein is CASSRRDSSYEQYF.

CDR3 loop: CASSLIAGGYNEQFF. The CDR3 coding sequence is TGTGCCAGCAGCCTAATAGCGGGAGGTTACAATGAGCAGTTCTTC. V usage is TRBV7-6 and J usage is TRBJ2-1; 10 bases fit TRBD2. The germline gives CDR1 SGHVS, CDR2 FNYEAQ. The CDR3 has 15 residues. J lost 4 bases, V lost 5 bases, and 5 bases had no gene match.

The chain recombines TRBV28 with TRBJ1-4; the D gene is possibly TRBD1 (5 bases). Germline assignment: CDR1 MDHEN and CDR2 SYDVKM. Trimming stripped 4 bases from V and 1 base from J, with 13 bases between. The CDR3 length is 16 residues. The CDR3 coding sequence is TGTGCCAGCAGTTCCCACCGACAGTTAACTAATGAAAAACTGTTTTTT. Protein sequence: CASSSHRQLTNEKLFF.

The DNA of the CDR3 is TGTGCCAGCACGGCGGAGGCCGGCACAGATACGCAGTATTTT. Protein product: CASTAEAGTDTQYF. The J gene is TRBJ2-3, the V gene TRBV2; a possible D gene is TRBD2 (5 bases). Germline CDR1 and CDR2: SNHLY and FYNNEI. The CDR3 extends over 14 amino acids. Trimming took off 7 bases at V and 1 base at J, with 12 bases between the two ends.

The CDR3 spells CASSLPGFVNTIYF. The CDR3, as DNA: TGTGCCAGCAGCTTACCGGGGTTTGTCAACACCATATATTTT. The chain employs TRBV7-2 and TRBJ1-3; D unclear. Trimming pared 2 bases from V and 7 bases from J, leaving 12 bases between. CDR3 size: 14 residues. Germline values: CDR1 SGHTA, CDR2 FQGNSA.

The genes are TRBV25-1 and TRBJ2-1; no definite D call. The CDR3 totals 14 residues. Germline V gene sequence: CDR1 MGHDK, CDR2 SYGVNS. With 4 bases removed from V and 0 bases from J, the gap between germline ends came to 7 bases. CDR3 bases: TGTGCCAGCAGTGTCGGAAGCTCCTACAATGAGCAGTTCTTC. Translated: CASSVGSSYNEQFF.

V is TRBV7-9 and J is TRBJ2-3; 7 positions agree with TRBD2. The germline gives CDR1 SEHNR, CDR2 FQNEAQ (reference sequence). The junction had 11 bases not matched to a gene; V was cut back by 5 bases and J by 3 bases. This CDR3 spans 16 amino acids. CDR3 DNA sequence: TGTGCCAGCAGCCCCTTTGAGGCGGGAGCAACAGATACGCAGTATTTT. Protein product: CASSPFEAGATDTQYF. The complete variable domain, with remaining parts taken from reference TRBV7-9 and TRBJ2-3, reads DTGVSQNPRHKITKRGQNVTFRCDPISEHNRLYWYRQTLGQGPEFLTYFQNEAQLEKSRLLSDRFSAERPKGSFSTLEIQRTEQGDSAMYLCASSPFEAGATDTQYFGPGTRLTVL.

The chain uses TRBV10-3 and TRBJ2-1, with 10 bases fitting TRBD2. J was trimmed by 8 bases and V by 2 bases; bases with no gene match: 9. The CDR3 length is 16 residues. Germline V gene data show CDR1 as ENHRY and CDR2 as SYGVKD. The CDR3 DNA reads TGTGCCATCAGTGAGAGGCTAGCGGGAGATATGGATGAGCAGTTCTTC. This translates into CAISERLAGDMDEQFF.

The J gene is TRBJ1-1, the V gene TRBV5-1, with D hard to call. Per germline, CDR1 SGHRS and CDR2 YFSETQ. Trimming took 4 bases from V and 1 from J, leaving 14 bases between them. The CDR3 runs to 15 residues. The CDR3 DNA is TGCGCCAGCAGCCCTTCAACCGGGAGGAACACTGAAGCTTTCTTT. This encodes CASSPSTGRNTEAFF.

The chain joins TRBV18 to TRBJ1-3, with D perhaps matching TRBD1 (6 bases). The CDR3 sequence is 14 residues long. With 6 bases removed from V and 4 bases from J, the gap between germline ends came to 13 bases. Germline V CDR1 and CDR2: KGHSH, LQKENI. CDR3 in amino acids: CASSGRGSGNTIYF. The DNA for the CDR3 is TGTGCCAGCTCCGGCAGGGGTTCCGGAAACACCATATATTTT.

The gene calls are TRBV6-5 and TRBJ1-4; 8 nucleotides agree with TRBD1. CDR1 and CDR2 from the germline V gene are MNHEY and SVGAGI. The CDR3 length is 12 residues. V lost 6 bases and J lost 7; bases outside the gene matches: 1. The CDR3 reads CASRQGGEKLFF. In DNA form, the CDR3 reads TGTGCCAGCAGACAGGGGGGTGAAAAACTGTTTTTT.

This rearrangement joins TRBV7-3 to TRBJ2-7; 7 bases are shared with TRBD1. Trimming removed 4 bases from V and 7 bases from J; junction bases left unmatched: 13. The CDR3 sequence is 15 residues long. The germline V gene encodes CDR1 SGHTA and CDR2 FQGTGA. CDR3 sequence: CASSSQTGKGIEQYF. The DNA of the CDR3 is TGTGCCAGCAGCTCCCAGACAGGGAAGGGAATAGAGCAGTACTTC.

The rearrangement links TRBV6-1 to TRBJ2-1; 12 nucleotides match TRBD2. This CDR3 region has 15 residues. Germline-derived CDR1 and CDR2 are MNHNS and SASEGT. With V trimmed by 6 bases and J by 5 bases, 5 bases remained unmatched. In nucleotides, the CDR3 is TGTGCCAGCAGCGCCGGGACTAGCGGGCACAATGAGCAGTTCTTC. Its protein is CASSAGTSGHNEQFF.

The V and J genes are TRBV7-2 and TRBJ2-2; D may correspond to TRBD1 or TRBD2 (5 bases each). Trimming pared 4 bases from V and 7 bases from J, leaving 13 bases between. The V gene's germline CDR1 is SGHTA and CDR2 FQGNSA. CDR3 length: 14 amino acids. CDR3 nucleotides: TGTGCCAGCAGCTCGGGGCTAGCAATCGGGGAGCTGTTTTTT. Translating it yields CASSSGLAIGELFF.

This chain joins TRBV7-6 and TRBJ2-1; 9 nucleotides line up with TRBD2. Germline assignment: CDR1 SGHVS and CDR2 FNYEAQ. The CDR3 extends over 16 amino acids. V shed 5 bases, J shed 1 base, and the junction held 6 bases outside the gene matches. Written as DNA, the CDR3 is TGTGCCAGCAGCCCACTAGCGGGCCCTTCCTACAATGAGCAGTTCTTC. Its translation: CASSPLAGPSYNEQFF.

V gene TRBV6-1 combines with J gene TRBJ2-5; 11 nucleotides match TRBD1. Germline assignment: CDR1 MNHNS and CDR2 SASEGT. This CDR3 has 18 amino acids. The J segment lost 5 bases and the V segment lost 2 bases, leaving 13 bases of the junction unmatched. The CDR3 coding sequence is TGTGCCAGCAGTGAACGACATGGGACAGGGGGGTATGGGGAGACCCAGTACTTC. Protein product: CASSERHGTGGYGETQYF.

The rearrangement joins TRBV14 to TRBJ2-2; a possible D gene is TRBD2 (6 bases). CDR3 length: 16 amino acids. Trimming stripped 2 bases from V and 1 base from J, with 11 bases between. Germline V lookup: CDR1 SGHDN, CDR2 FVKESK. CDR3 protein: CASSQYGGLNTGELFF. CDR3 coding DNA: TGTGCCAGCAGCCAATACGGGGGACTGAACACCGGGGAGCTGTTTTTT.

This rearrangement joins TRBV6-1 to TRBJ2-7; perhaps D is TRBD1 or TRBD2 (5 bases each). CDR3 length: 17 residues. Germline lookup yields CDR1 MNHNS and CDR2 SASEGT. V was cut by 2 bases and J by 4 bases, with 21 bases left in between. In DNA, the CDR3 is TGTGCCAGCAGTGAATGGGGACCCCCACGGACGGTTTACGAGCAGTACTTC. It is translated as CASSEWGPPRTVYEQYF.